The source of this T cell receptor (beta chain) is a study of cytomegalovirus exposure and HLA in healthy donors. Comments on this clone: Its antigen is not identified.

Sequenced by immunoSEQ multiplex PCR; TCRdb stores in-frame clones only, minus some. The repertoire holds 150,000 to 200,000 clones, with more than 65% as singletons. The germline V gene encodes CDR1 SGHRS and CDR2 YFSETQ. The CDR3 extends over 15 amino acids. The V end lost 0 bases, the J end lost 3 bases, and 13 bases lay between the germline ends. General study findings and limits: The TCR clusters that emerged in the first cohort tended, a later analysis found, to co-occur in the roughly 130 validation repertoires.

Source material: PBMCs. This rearrangement joins TRBV5-1 to TRBJ2-7, with D possibly being TRBD1 (6 bases). The receptor was isolated from a woman aged 18-29 years in good health and CMV-seropositive. The CDR3 protein is CASSLDRALYYEQYF. The CDR3 DNA reads as TGCGCCAGCAGCTTGGACAGGGCCCTATACTACGAGCAGTACTTC.